These T cell receptor beta chains were read from a single sample in a study of T-cell memory formation after mild COVID-19. TCRdb reprocessed the 5' RACE reads with MiXCR, giving one entry per CDR3 protein. The sample records more than 350,000 distinct CDR3 sequences, around 21% being singletons. The sequenced sample was PBMCs or a T cell subset sorted from them (not recorded which). These receptors were obtained from an adult woman who had mild COVID-19 (a few samples of this study predate the infection). Cell type and time point are not known. Each CDR3 is given with its conserved first and last residue. A D gene is named only where the DNA matches it firmly. A clone size is listed for some rows: how often the clone was seen (once, few, many), or a class if it is expanded.

d_call j_call clone_size v_call cdr3_aa cdr3_nt
TRBD2 TRBJ2-1 NA TRBV6-6 CASSTLGGGNEQFF TGTGCCAGCAGCACACTCGGGGGGGGCAATGAGCAGTTCTTC
NA TRBJ2-1 few TRBV7-2 CASSLSAGPISYNEQFF TGTGCCAGCAGCTTATCCGCAGGGCCCATCTCCTACAATGAGCAGTTCTTC
NA TRBJ2-7 few TRBV10-3 CASRTAIDYEQYF TGTGCCTCCCGGACGGCAATAGACTACGAGCAGTACTTC
NA TRBJ2-1 few TRBV4-3 CASSQVAGFGEQFF TGCGCCAGCAGCCAAGTTGCAGGGTTCGGTGAGCAGTTCTTC
NA TRBJ2-3 NA TRBV7-2 CASSLGGLITDTQYF TGTGCCAGCAGCTTAGGGGGACTCATCACAGATACGCAGTATTTT
NA TRBJ1-1 NA TRBV7-8 CASRRQEVGLTEAFF TGTGCCAGCAGGCGACAGGAGGTTGGGCTCACTGAAGCTTTCTTT
NA TRBJ1-1 few TRBV4-1 CASSQGPVGLNTEAFF TGCGCCAGCAGCCAAGGTCCGGTCGGGCTGAACACTGAAGCTTTCTTT
NA TRBJ2-1 NA TRBV20-1 CSARDQTAPVF TGCAGTGCTAGAGATCAGACCGCCCCGGTCTTC
TRBD1 TRBJ2-7 few TRBV7-8 CASSPGQGARSYEQYF TGTGCCAGCAGCCCCGGACAGGGGGCGAGAAGTTACGAGCAGTACTTC
NA TRBJ2-4 NA TRBV5-6 CASSLETGRKNIQYF TGTGCCAGCAGCTTGGAAACGGGACGAAAAAACATTCAGTACTTC
NA TRBJ2-2 NA TRBV5-1 CASSLLTETGELFF TGCGCCAGCAGCTTACTTACCGAGACCGGGGAGCTGTTTTTT
TRBD2 TRBJ2-1 NA TRBV3-1 CASSQGLTLGAGGGEQFF TGTGCCAGCAGCCAAGGCCTCACGCTAGGAGCGGGAGGTGGGGAGCAGTTCTTC
NA TRBJ1-1 many TRBV30 CAWSVEGSTEAFF TGTGCCTGGAGTGTAGAAGGGTCTACTGAAGCTTTCTTT
TRBD2 TRBJ2-5 many TRBV19 CASSKGGSGQETQYF TGTGCCAGTAGTAAGGGAGGGTCGGGGCAAGAGACCCAGTACTTC
TRBD2 TRBJ2-5 NA TRBV4-1 CASSQEGGGAWETQYF TGCGCCAGCAGCCAAGAAGGCGGGGGGGCGTGGGAGACCCAGTACTTC
NA TRBJ2-7 many TRBV29-1 CSVRTDTYEQYF TGCAGCGTTCGGACTGACACCTACGAGCAGTACTTC
NA TRBJ1-1 few TRBV12-3/TRBV12-4 CASKQTGQNTEAFF TGTGCCAGCAAACAGACAGGTCAGAACACTGAAGCTTTCTTT
NA TRBJ1-1 few TRBV12-3/TRBV12-4 CASSLEVTEAFF TGTGCCAGCAGTTTAGAAGTTACTGAAGCTTTCTTT
NA TRBJ1-1 NA TRBV11-2 CASSLEGWAEAFF TGTGCCAGCAGCTTGGAGGGGTGGGCTGAAGCTTTCTTT
NA TRBJ1-5 NA TRBV3-1 CASSQDLGNQPQHF TGTGCCAGCAGCCAAGATCTGGGAAATCAGCCCCAGCATTTT
TRBD2 TRBJ2-1 few TRBV7-9 CASSPHGTSVLREQFF TGTGCCAGCAGCCCTCACGGGACTAGCGTCCTGCGGGAGCAGTTCTTC
TRBD1 TRBJ2-3 NA TRBV3-1 CASSRVPGQAADTQYF TGTGCCAGCAGCCGAGTCCCGGGACAGGCGGCAGATACGCAGTATTTT
NA TRBJ1-3 NA TRBV7-9 CASSLGPFGNTIYF TGTGCCAGCAGCCTCGGTCCCTTTGGAAACACCATATATTTT
NA TRBJ1-1 many TRBV12-3/TRBV12-4 CASGRGSTEAFF TGTGCCAGTGGGAGGGGGAGCACTGAAGCTTTCTTT
NA TRBJ2-2 NA TRBV5-5 CASSLEGTPNTGELFF TGTGCCAGCAGCTTGGAGGGCACGCCGAACACCGGGGAGCTGTTTTTT
NA TRBJ1-1 NA TRBV30 CAWSVPLGGMNTEAFF TGTGCCTGGAGTGTACCCCTGGGAGGGATGAACACTGAAGCTTTCTTT
NA TRBJ2-3 many TRBV7-9 CASSLLTADTQYF TGTGCCAGCAGCTTACTTACCGCAGATACGCAGTATTTT
NA TRBJ2-3 NA TRBV5-6 CASSLGWTESTDTQYF TGTGCCAGCAGCCTAGGGTGGACAGAGAGCACAGATACGCAGTATTTT
NA TRBJ1-1 few TRBV20-1 CSARGRRGLNDRNTEAFF TGCAGTGCTAGAGGCCGCAGGGGACTAAATGATAGGAACACTGAAGCTTTCTTT